This passage covers 30 T cell receptor beta chains from one sample sequenced in a study of blood T cell repertoires in COVID-19. Repertoires were generated with immunoSEQ multiplex PCR, while TCRdb's copy carries only in-frame clones and drops some. Of 250,000 to 350,000 clones in the sample, 75% to 90% are singletons; the top ten hold 2.2%. The sample consisted of peripheral blood. The receptors originated from a woman in her forties or fifties who had recovered from COVID-19.

The J gene is TRBJ1-5, the V gene TRBV28, with a tentative D call TRBD1 (5 bases). The CDR3 has 17 amino acids. In germline, CDR1 is MDHEN, CDR2 SYDVKM. With 8 bases removed from V and 3 bases from J, the gap between germline ends came to 23 bases. CDR3 sequence reads: CASLEGLTKRLNQPQHF. The DNA of the CDR3 is TGTGCCAGCTTAGAGGGACTTACAAAGCGACTCAATCAGCCCCAGCATTTT.

V gene TRBV7-2 combines with J gene TRBJ1-1, with no clear D. Trimming removed 1 base at V and 11 bases at J, with 14 bases between. Germline values: CDR1 SGHTA, CDR2 FQGNSA. This CDR3 is 13 amino acids long. CDR3 loop: CASSLVTKKKAFF. CDR3 DNA sequence: TGTGCCAGCAGCTTAGTAACTAAAAAAAAGGCTTTCTTT.

The gene calls are TRBV4-3 and TRBJ1-2, with TRBD1 matching over 7 bases. The CDR3 runs to 16 residues. With 3 bases clipped from V and 9 bases from J, the junction kept 16 bases outside the gene matches. Germline CDR1 reads LGHNA; CDR2 reads YSLEER. The CDR3 region has the DNA TGCGCCAGCAGCCAGGTCCCGAATAGACAGGGTGGAAGCTACACCTTC. It codes for CASSQVPNRQGGSYTF.

The rearrangement uses TRBV30 and TRBJ1-2, with 8 positions matching TRBD1. V lost 2 bases to trimming and J lost 2 bases; unmatched junction nucleotides: 4. This CDR3 has 14 amino acids. Germline-derived CDR1 and CDR2 are GTSNPN and SVGIG (reference sequence). CDR3 loop: CAWSPGGSNYGYTF. For the CDR3, the DNA is TGTGCCTGGAGTCCAGGGGGCTCAAACTATGGCTACACCTTC.

V gene TRBV7-9 combines with J gene TRBJ1-4; 12 bases map to TRBD1. The germline CDR1 and CDR2 sequences are SEHNR and FQNEAQ (reference sequence). With V trimmed by 5 bases and J by 0 bases, 4 bases remained unmatched. The CDR3 covers 17 residues. As DNA, the CDR3 is TGTGCCAGCAGCCCCGGGACAGGGGGCCCAACTAATGAAAAACTGTTTTTT. Translated: CASSPGTGGPTNEKLFF.

A word on this clone: This CDR3 is also generated by other DNA sequences in the sample. The J gene is TRBJ2-7, the V gene TRBV27, with 11 nucleotides matching TRBD1. The CDR3 sequence is 13 residues long. The germline gives CDR1 MNHEY, CDR2 SMNVEV (reference sequence). The J segment lost 4 bases and the V segment lost 6 bases, leaving 2 bases of the junction unmatched. CDR3 DNA: TGTGCCAGCAGGGGACAGGGGGTATACGAGCAGTACTTC. Its protein is CASRGQGVYEQYF.

The J gene is TRBJ1-4, the V gene TRBV2; D unclear. Per germline, CDR1 SNHLY and CDR2 FYNNEI. Trimming shortened V by 5 bases and J by 4 bases, and 11 bases separated the two germline ends. The CDR3 has 14 amino acids. As DNA, the CDR3 is TGTGCCAGCAGTCTGAAGTCAGTTAATGAAAAACTGTTTTTT. Amino acid sequence: CASSLKSVNEKLFF. The entire variable domain, with the rest obtained from reference TRBV2 and TRBJ1-4, is as follows: EPEVTQTPSHQVTQMGQEVILRCVPISNHLYFYWYRQILGQKVEFLVSFYNNEISEKSEIFDDQFSVERPDGSNFTLKIRSTKLEDSAMYFCASSLKSVNEKLFFGSGTQLSVL.

The chain joins TRBV18 to TRBJ2-1, with D hard to call. V was trimmed by 3 bases and J by 1 base, leaving 10 bases between them. This CDR3 region has 15 residues. Germline lookup yields CDR1 KGHSH and CDR2 LQKENI. The CDR3 DNA reads as TGTGCCAGCTCACCCGGTTACGGTTCCTACAATGAGCAGTTCTTC. Protein product: CASSPGYGSYNEQFF.

V gene TRBV6-5 combines with J gene TRBJ1-2; the D is unclear. There are 11 residues in the CDR3. Trimming stripped 8 bases from V and 3 bases from J, with 7 bases between. Germline lookup yields CDR1 MNHEY and CDR2 SVGAGI. The CDR3 bases are TGTGCCAGCTCCCGGGACTATGGCTACACCTTC. Its translation is CASSRDYGYTF.

This chain links TRBV2 with TRBJ2-4, with 10 bases that match TRBD2. This CDR3 has 15 residues. Germline V gene lookup returns CDR1 SNHLY and CDR2 FYNNEI. V shed 7 bases and J 7 bases; nucleotides not matched to a gene: 10. The CDR3, as DNA: TGTGCCAGCACCTTAGCGGGAGGCCAAGAGAACATTCAGTACTTC. Translation: CASTLAGGQENIQYF.

The chain carries TRBV7-2 and TRBJ1-2, with 9 bases matching TRBD1. CDR1 SGHTA and CDR2 FQGNSA come from the germline V gene. The junction had 16 bases not matched to a gene; V was cut back by 5 bases and J by 0 bases. The CDR3 extends over 19 amino acids. The CDR3 spells CASSPNGPGQGLSNYGYTF. The CDR3 nucleotides read TGTGCCAGCAGCCCCAACGGCCCGGGACAGGGCCTTTCTAACTATGGCTACACCTTC.

The chain combines TRBV19 with TRBJ2-7; TRBD2 is a possible D gene (5 bases). Trimming removed 4 bases at V and 2 bases at J, with 12 bases between. CDR1 and CDR2 (germline): LNHDA, SQIVND (reference sequence). This CDR3 comprises 14 residues. The CDR3 sequence: CASSKTFGAYEQYF. The DNA of the CDR3 is TGTGCCAGTAGTAAAACCTTCGGGGCCTACGAGCAGTACTTC.

V and J are TRBV28 and TRBJ1-6; D uncertain. CDR1 is MDHEN, CDR2 SYDVKM, per germline. The V and J ends lost 5 bases and 10 bases respectively, with 18 bases between them. CDR3 size: 15 residues. CDR3 bases: TGTGCCAGCAGTCCCCGGGAGGGAGTAAGATCACCCCTCCACTTT. The encoded protein is CASSPREGVRSPLHF. The full variable domain, its missing parts supplied by reference TRBV28 and TRBJ1-6, is DVKVTQSSRYLVKRTGEKVFLECVQDMDHENMFWYRQDPGLGLRLIYFSYDVKMKEKGDIPEGYSVSREKKERFSLILESASTNQTSMYLCASSPREGVRSPLHFGNGTRLTVT.

This clone is a singleton in its sample. The chain couples TRBV12-5 to TRBJ1-1; no firm D call. The ends were cut back, 1 base at V and 1 base at J, with 13 bases in the middle. Germline-derived CDR1 and CDR2 are LGHNT and FRNRAP. The CDR3 length is 16 residues. This CDR3 reads CASGLDPASGNTEAFF. The CDR3 bases are TGTGCTAGTGGTTTGGACCCCGCCTCGGGGAACACTGAAGCTTTCTTT.

This chain joins TRBV15 and TRBJ1-2; D unclear. V lost 1 base, J lost 0 bases, and 12 bases lay in between. The germline V gene has CDR1 LNHNV and CDR2 YYDKDF (reference sequence). This CDR3 contains 16 residues. CDR3 in amino acids: CATSRVRRQSNYGYTF. The CDR3 region has the DNA TGTGCCACCAGCAGAGTTCGGAGGCAATCTAACTATGGCTACACCTTC.

This chain uses TRBV5-1 with TRBJ1-5; no definite D call. The CDR3 runs 14 residues. V was cut by 0 bases and J by 6 bases, with 10 bases left in between. Germline CDR1 SGHRS, CDR2 YFSETQ. CDR3 protein: CASSLAGGRQPQHF. The CDR3 coding sequence is TGCGCCAGCAGCTTGGCGGGCGGGCGTCAGCCCCAGCATTTT.

J is TRBJ2-3 and V is TRBV11-2; 14 positions match TRBD2. Germline CDR1 and CDR2: SGHAT and FQNNGV. The CDR3 is made up of 17 amino acids. V gave up 4 bases and J gave up 3 bases; unmatched junction bases: 6. The CDR3 spells CASSSGTSGSRTDTQYF. CDR3 nucleotide sequence: TGTGCCAGCAGCTCCGGGACTAGCGGGAGTAGGACAGATACGCAGTATTTT.

The chain couples TRBV14 to TRBJ1-6; 9 bases fit TRBD1. Germline lookup yields CDR1 SGHDN and CDR2 FVKESK. The trim removed 0 bases at V and 9 bases at J, leaving 9 bases unmatched. This CDR3 is 17 amino acids long. CDR3: CASSQDGWGQGISPLHF. In DNA form, the CDR3 reads TGTGCCAGCAGCCAAGATGGGTGGGGACAGGGAATTTCACCCCTCCACTTT.

This chain links TRBV5-1 with TRBJ1-3; unclear D gene. Germline values: CDR1 SGHRS, CDR2 YFSETQ. V dropped 3 bases and J dropped 0 bases, with 13 bases sitting between them. The CDR3 contains 16 residues. This CDR3 is CASSSWTGISGNTIYF. As DNA, the CDR3 is TGCGCCAGCAGCTCTTGGACGGGAATCTCTGGAAACACCATATATTTT.

This clone was detected a few times. V is TRBV16 and J is TRBJ1-2; D not resolved. Germline CDR1 reads KGHSY; CDR2 reads FQNENV. V shed 2 bases and J shed 8 bases, with 9 bases lying between them. This CDR3 is 12 amino acids long. CDR3 DNA: TGTGCCAGCAGCCAAGGGAGAGGAGGCTACACCTTC. It yields the protein CASSQGRGGYTF. Drawing the rest from reference TRBV16 and TRBJ1-2, the complete variable domain is GEEVAQTPKHLVRGEGQKAKLYCAPIKGHSYVFWYQQVLKNEFKFLISFQNENVFDETGMPKERFSAKCLPNSPCSLEIQATKLEDSAVYFCASSQGRGGYTFGSGTRLTVV.

The chain has TRBV9 and TRBJ2-1, with D unresolved. CDR3 size: 15 residues. Trimming took off 6 bases at V and 0 bases at J, with 13 bases between the two ends. Germline V lookup: CDR1 SGDLS, CDR2 YYNGEE. The CDR3 DNA sequence: TGTGCCAGCACTGATGGGCAGAGCTCCTACAATGAGCAGTTCTTC. Protein product: CASTDGQSSYNEQFF.

V gene TRBV10-3 combines with J gene TRBJ1-2; D possibly corresponds to TRBD1 (5 bases). V dropped 0 bases and J dropped 12 bases, with 17 bases sitting between them. This CDR3 has 14 residues. In germline, CDR1 is ENHRY, CDR2 SYGVKD. The CDR3 sequence: CAISESVRGGDDTF. The DNA of the CDR3 is TGTGCCATCAGTGAGTCGGTAAGGGGAGGGGACGACACCTTC.

This chain connects TRBV24-1 to TRBJ2-1; TRBD1 matches at 8 bases. The CDR3 is 16 residues long. V dropped 2 bases and J dropped 9; count of bases not matched to a gene: 11. Germline loops: CDR1 KGHDR, CDR2 SFDVKD. The CDR3 protein is CATSDSGQGGWGEQFF. CDR3 bases: TGTGCCACCAGTGATTCCGGACAGGGAGGCTGGGGTGAGCAGTTCTTC.

This clone was observed a handful of times. This chain uses TRBV6-6 with TRBJ2-7, with TRBD2 matching 13 bases. From germline, CDR1 is MNHNY and CDR2 SVGAGI (reference sequence). The ends lost 5 bases at V and 6 bases at J; junction bases unmatched: 4. There are 14 residues in the CDR3. CDR3 protein: CASSITSGGVEQYF. The CDR3 DNA reads as TGTGCCAGCAGTATAACTAGCGGGGGGGTCGAGCAGTACTTC.

The rearrangement uses TRBV25-1 and TRBJ2-3; no definite D call. Trimming shortened V by 7 bases and J by 1 base, and 6 bases separated the two germline ends. Per germline, CDR1 MGHDK and CDR2 SYGVNS. This CDR3 spans 12 amino acids. This CDR3 reads CASTPGTDTQYF. The CDR3, as DNA: TGTGCCAGCACCCCAGGCACAGATACGCAGTATTTT.

This chain links TRBV7-8 with TRBJ2-5, with 13 bases lining up with TRBD2. J lost 3 bases, V lost 4 bases, and 5 bases had no gene match. CDR1 is SGHVS, CDR2 FQNEAQ, per germline. The CDR3 extends over 16 amino acids. CDR3 coding DNA: TGTGCCAGCAGCTCCGGGACTAGCGGGACGAAAGAGACCCAGTACTTC. Residues: CASSSGTSGTKETQYF.

This chain connects TRBV11-2 to TRBJ1-2, with a possible D match to TRBD1 (6 bases). The CDR3 sequence is 14 residues long. From germline, CDR1 is SGHAT and CDR2 FQNNGV. V was pared by 0 bases and J by 7 bases, with 12 bases between. The DNA of the CDR3 is TGTGCCAGCAGCTTAGAGTGGGGGGGCTTTGGCTACACCTTC. It yields the protein CASSLEWGGFGYTF.

This chain links TRBV2 with TRBJ1-2; perhaps TRBD1 as D (5 bases). The CDR3 is made up of 13 amino acids. In germline, CDR1 is SNHLY, CDR2 FYNNEI. V was shortened by 3 bases and J by 9 bases, with 14 bases between the two germline ends. CDR3 in amino acids: CASSDRQGGSYTF. The CDR3 DNA sequence: TGTGCCAGCAGTGATCGGCAGGGTGGGAGCTACACCTTC.

This clone was observed a handful of times. The chain employs TRBV25-1 and TRBJ1-2; D unresolved. V was cut by 1 base and J by 2 bases, with 8 bases left in between. This CDR3 spans 14 amino acids. CDR1 and CDR2 (germline): MGHDK, SYGVNS. CDR3 residues: CASSEFGQNYGYTF. The CDR3 DNA is TGTGCCAGCAGTGAATTTGGGCAGAACTATGGCTACACCTTC.

This clone was counted between two and nine times. The rearrangement uses TRBV28 and TRBJ1-1; D unresolved. The ends were cut back, 2 bases at V and 0 bases at J, with 7 bases in the middle. CDR1 is MDHEN, CDR2 SYDVKM, per germline. The CDR3 sequence is 14 residues long. CDR3 region: CASSLVQMNTEAFF. In DNA, the CDR3 is TGTGCCAGCAGTTTAGTACAGATGAACACTGAAGCTTTCTTT. Full variable domain (remainder filled in from reference TRBV28 and TRBJ1-1): DVKVTQSSRYLVKRTGEKVFLECVQDMDHENMFWYRQDPGLGLRLIYFSYDVKMKEKGDIPEGYSVSREKKERFSLILESASTNQTSMYLCASSLVQMNTEAFFGQGTRLTVV.